The clone carrying this T cell receptor (beta chain) showed up many times. Its antigen remains unknown. Looked up from germline, CDR1 is DFQATT and CDR2 is SNEGSKA (reference sequence). The CDR3 extends over 12 amino acids. Trimming took off 0 bases at V and 6 bases at J, with 9 bases between the two ends. One entry per CDR3 protein results from TCRdb running MiXCR on the RT-PCR reads. Here the sample spans about 650,000 distinct CDR3 sequences, 12% to 15% being singletons. The data are from a study of response to subunit inactivated influenza vaccine. General study findings and limits: Authors proposed each seasonal influenza vaccination draws in few new T cells.

The TCR comes from a man aged 45-65 years who received an inactivated influenza vaccine. The rearrangement links TRBV20-1 to TRBJ2-7; maybe TRBD1 (5 bases). The sample here was PBMCs from blood, taken roughly 2 weeks before vaccination. In DNA, the CDR3 is TGCAGTGCTAGAGATATGACAGCCGAGCAGTACTTC. This gives the protein CSARDMTAEQYF.